This TCR beta chain was captured in a study of blood T cell repertoires in COVID-19. Study-wide background: PBMCs, B-cell-depleted T cells, or T cells were the source of the cDNA or gDNA that made up the material.

The authors' processing: Amplified reference gene primers provided the basis for estimating nucleated cell counts. Profiled with immunoSEQ multiplex PCR; TCRdb holds only in-frame clones, not every one. V and J calls and clone size follow that table, whereas D and trimming were derived from the DNA. The sample lists around 200,000 clones, around nine tenths occurring once. This CDR3 comprises 16 residues. The junction had 3 bases not matched to a gene; V was cut back by 0 bases and J by 4 bases. Germline V gives CDR1 LGHNT, CDR2 FRNRAP. Sequencing was carried out using peripheral blood. This TCR was sampled from a woman aged 18-29 years who had recovered from COVID-19. The chain is built from TRBV12-5 and TRBJ2-3, with 11 positions matching TRBD2. The CDR3 sequence is CASGLVLAGVPDTQYF. Written as DNA, the CDR3 is TGTGCTAGTGGTTTGGTACTAGCGGGGGTACCAGATACGCAGTATTTT.